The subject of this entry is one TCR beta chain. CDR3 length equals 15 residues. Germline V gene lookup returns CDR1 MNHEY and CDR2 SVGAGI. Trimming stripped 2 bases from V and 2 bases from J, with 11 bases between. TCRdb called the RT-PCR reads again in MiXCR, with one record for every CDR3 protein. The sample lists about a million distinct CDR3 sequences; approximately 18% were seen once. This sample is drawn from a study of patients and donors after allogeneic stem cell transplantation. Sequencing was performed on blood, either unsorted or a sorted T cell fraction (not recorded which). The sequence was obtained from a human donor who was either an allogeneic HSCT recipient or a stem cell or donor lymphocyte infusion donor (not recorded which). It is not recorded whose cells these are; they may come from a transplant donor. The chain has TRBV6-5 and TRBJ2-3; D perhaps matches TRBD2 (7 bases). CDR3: CASSYTAGATDTQYF. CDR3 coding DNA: TGTGCCAGCAGTTACACGGCGGGGGCCACAGATACGCAGTATTTT.